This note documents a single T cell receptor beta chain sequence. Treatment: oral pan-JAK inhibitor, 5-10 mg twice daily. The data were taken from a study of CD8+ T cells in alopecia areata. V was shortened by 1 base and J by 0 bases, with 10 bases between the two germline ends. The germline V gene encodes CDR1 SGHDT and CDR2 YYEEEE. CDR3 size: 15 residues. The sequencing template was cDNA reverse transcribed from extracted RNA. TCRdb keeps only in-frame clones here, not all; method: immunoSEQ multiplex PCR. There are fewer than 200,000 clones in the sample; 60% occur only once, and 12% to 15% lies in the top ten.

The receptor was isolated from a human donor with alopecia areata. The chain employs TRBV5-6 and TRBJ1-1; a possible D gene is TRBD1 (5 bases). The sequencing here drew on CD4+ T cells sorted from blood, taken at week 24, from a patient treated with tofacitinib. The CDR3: CASSLRQRMNTEAFF. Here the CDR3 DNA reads TGTGCCAGCAGCTTGAGACAGAGAATGAACACTGAAGCTTTCTTT.